What follows describes a single TCR beta chain. This sample was taken from a study of shared T cell receptors in the human thymus. Sequenced by immunoSEQ multiplex PCR; TCRdb stores in-frame clones only, minus some. This table has hundreds of thousands of clones, roughly 90% appearing once. The CDR3 is 15 amino acids. Trimming stripped 5 bases from V and 2 bases from J, with 16 bases between. The germline V gene has CDR1 SQVTM and CDR2 ANQGSEA. The same specimen was also included in a second study, on human thymus T cells.

The chain recombines TRBV29-1 with TRBJ2-1, with D unresolved. The receptor's source is a boy under two years old with a congenital heart defect. Material: thymocytes. CDR3 sequence (DNA): TGCAGCGTTCTACGGCTTGGAGAAACCTACAATGAGCAGTTCTTC. This sequence encodes CSVLRLGETYNEQFF.